The TCR beta chain described here comes from a study of blood T cells in healthy people across ages. Together with a sample-barcoded 5' primer, a J-beta primer mix was included in a second PCR lasting 7 to 11 cycles. Each cDNA was tagged by a template-switch adaptor containing 12 random nucleotides. Each single sample gave us at least 3 million CDR3-containing paired-end reads. Each CDR3 protein gets one entry after TCRdb re-called the 5' RACE reads with MiXCR. The profile shows some 710,000 distinct CDR3 sequences, over 20% of them singletons. Study-wide points: Because sorting was not performed, PBMCs prevented conclusive naive versus antigen-experienced comparison. Age brought a roughly linear fall in TCR beta diversity measured per million T cells.

Regarding this clonotype: No antigen is known for it.

Trimming left V 3 bases short and J 5 bases short, with 16 bases between. The CDR3 has 16 residues. CDR1 and CDR2 (germline): MNHEY, SMNVEV (reference sequence). The J gene is TRBJ2-2, the V gene TRBV27; D gene unclear. This receptor was taken from a man in his 70s in good health. The sample comprised blood. This CDR3 is CASSFKRVKETGELFF. CDR3 bases: TGTGCCAGCAGTTTTAAAAGGGTAAAGGAAACCGGGGAGCTGTTTTTT.